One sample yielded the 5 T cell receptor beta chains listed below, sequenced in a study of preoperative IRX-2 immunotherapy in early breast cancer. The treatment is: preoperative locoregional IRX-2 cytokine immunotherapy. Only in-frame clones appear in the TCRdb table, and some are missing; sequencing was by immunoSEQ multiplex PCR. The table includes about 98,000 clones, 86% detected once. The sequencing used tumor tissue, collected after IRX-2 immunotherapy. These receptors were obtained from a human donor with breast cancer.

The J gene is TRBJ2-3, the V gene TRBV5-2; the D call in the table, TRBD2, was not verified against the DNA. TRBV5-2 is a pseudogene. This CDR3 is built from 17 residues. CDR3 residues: CASSLSPYGTNTDTQYF. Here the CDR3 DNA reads TGTGCCAGCAGCTTGAGCCCGTATGGGACTAACACAGATACGCAGTATTTT.

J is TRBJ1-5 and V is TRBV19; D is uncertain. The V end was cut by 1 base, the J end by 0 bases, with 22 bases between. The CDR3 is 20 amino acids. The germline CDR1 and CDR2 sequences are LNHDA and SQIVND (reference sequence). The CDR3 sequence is CASSIVGGERGSYSNQPQHF. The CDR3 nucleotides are TGTGCCAGTAGTATAGTCGGTGGAGAAAGAGGATCATATAGCAATCAGCCCCAGCATTTT.

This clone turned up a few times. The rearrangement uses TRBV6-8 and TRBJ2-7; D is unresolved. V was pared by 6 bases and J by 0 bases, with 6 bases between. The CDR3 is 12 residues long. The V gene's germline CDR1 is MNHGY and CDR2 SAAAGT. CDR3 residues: CASRGSSYEQYF. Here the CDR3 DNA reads TGTGCCAGCAGAGGGTCCTCCTACGAGCAGTACTTC.

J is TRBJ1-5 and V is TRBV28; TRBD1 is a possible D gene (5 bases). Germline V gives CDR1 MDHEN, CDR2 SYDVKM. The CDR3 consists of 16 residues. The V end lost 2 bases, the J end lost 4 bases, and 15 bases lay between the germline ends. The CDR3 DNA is TGTGCCAGCAGTTTAAGCGGGGCAGGGTGGAATCAGCCCCAGCATTTT. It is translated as CASSLSGAGWNQPQHF. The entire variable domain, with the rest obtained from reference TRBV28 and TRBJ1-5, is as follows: DVKVTQSSRYLVKRTGEKVFLECVQDMDHENMFWYRQDPGLGLRLIYFSYDVKMKEKGDIPEGYSVSREKKERFSLILESASTNQTSMYLCASSLSGAGWNQPQHFGDGTRLSIL.

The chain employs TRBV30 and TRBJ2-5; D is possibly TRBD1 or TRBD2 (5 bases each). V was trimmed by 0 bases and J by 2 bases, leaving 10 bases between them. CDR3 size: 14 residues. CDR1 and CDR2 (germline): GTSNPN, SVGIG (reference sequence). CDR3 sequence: CAWSVMGVQETQYF. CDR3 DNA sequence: TGTGCCTGGAGTGTAATGGGGGTACAAGAGACCCAGTACTTC.